This paragraph reports one T cell receptor (beta chain). Its specificity is not known. This entry is derived from a study of cytomegalovirus exposure and HLA in healthy donors. Looking at the study overall: The early release's HLA-typed donors yielded 78 million or so unique TCRs.

V lost 6 bases to trimming and J lost 12 bases, with 17 bases between them. Germline CDR1 is MDHEN and CDR2 is SYDVKM. The CDR3 length is 13 residues. The PCR had 60 Vbeta and 13 Jbeta primers. The table came from immunoSEQ multiplex PCR; TCRdb's copy has only in-frame clones and leaves some out. The sample has 75,000 to 80,000 clones, over 70% seen once. Whole-study results and caveats: Reportedly, TCR beta sequences accurately predicted HLA-A and HLA-B alleles in most subjects. Later genetic work tied a missense DCLRE1C variant to beta-chain V and J trimming.

The sequencing input was PBMCs. This clonotype was sampled from a man aged 35 to 55 in good health and CMV-seronegative. The chain has TRBV28 and TRBJ1-4; the D gene is possibly TRBD1 (6 bases). The CDR3: CASSLGGARELFF. The CDR3 DNA reads as TGTGCCAGCAGCCTGGGGGGGGCGAGGGAACTGTTTTTT.